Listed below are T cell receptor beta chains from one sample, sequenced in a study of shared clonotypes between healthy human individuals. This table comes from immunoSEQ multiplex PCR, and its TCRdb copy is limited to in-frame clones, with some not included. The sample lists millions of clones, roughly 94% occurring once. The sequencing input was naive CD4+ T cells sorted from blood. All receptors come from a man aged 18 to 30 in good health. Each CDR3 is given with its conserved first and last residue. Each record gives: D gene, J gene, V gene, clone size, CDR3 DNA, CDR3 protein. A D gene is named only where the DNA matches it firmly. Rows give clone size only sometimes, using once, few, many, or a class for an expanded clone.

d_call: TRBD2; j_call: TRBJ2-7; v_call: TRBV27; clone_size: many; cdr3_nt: TGTGCCAGCAGTTCACCTAGCGGGAGCAATACCTACGAGCAGTACTTC; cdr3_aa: CASSSPSGSNTYEQYF
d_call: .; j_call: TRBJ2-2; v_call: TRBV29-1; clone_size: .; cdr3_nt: TGCAGCGTTGAAGTAGGTCCGGCCACCGGGGAGCTGTTTTTT; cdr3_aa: CSVEVGPATGELFF
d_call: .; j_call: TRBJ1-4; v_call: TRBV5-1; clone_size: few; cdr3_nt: TGCGCCAGCCGTCTGGGGGGAAAAACAACTAATGAAAAACTGTTTTTT; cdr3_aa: CASRLGGKTTNEKLFF
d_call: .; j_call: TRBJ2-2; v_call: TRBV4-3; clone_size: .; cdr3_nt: TGCGCCAGCAGCCAAGATTCAGTATCCGGGGAGCTGTTTTTT; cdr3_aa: CASSQDSVSGELFF
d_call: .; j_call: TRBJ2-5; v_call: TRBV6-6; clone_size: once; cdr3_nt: TGTGCCAGCAGTTACCAGGGGCAGGGACAAGAGACCCAGTACTTC; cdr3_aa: CASSYQGQGQETQYF
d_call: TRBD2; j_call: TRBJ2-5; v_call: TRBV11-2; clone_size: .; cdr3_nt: TGTGCCAGCAGCTACTCTAGCGGGACAGAGACCCAGTACTTC; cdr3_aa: CASSYSSGTETQYF
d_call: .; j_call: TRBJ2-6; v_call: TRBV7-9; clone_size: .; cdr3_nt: TGTGCCAGCAGCTCCAGTAGGCTCTCTGGGGCCAACGTCCTGACTTTC; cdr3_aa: CASSSSRLSGANVLTF
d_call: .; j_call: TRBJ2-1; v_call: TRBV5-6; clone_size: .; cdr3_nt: TGTGCCATAGGTAGCAGACTTGAAAACAATGAGCAGTTCTTC; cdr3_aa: CAIGSRLENNEQFF
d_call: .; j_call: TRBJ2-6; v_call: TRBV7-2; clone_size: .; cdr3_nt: TGTGCCAGCAGCCAAACAGGTACTGGGGCCAACGTCCTGACTTTC; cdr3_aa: CASSQTGTGANVLTF
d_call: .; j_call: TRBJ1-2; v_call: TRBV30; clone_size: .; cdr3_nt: TGTGCCTGGAGTGACGGAACCCATGGCTACACCTTC; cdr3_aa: CAWSDGTHGYTF
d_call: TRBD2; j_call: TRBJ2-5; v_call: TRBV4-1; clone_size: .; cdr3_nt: TGCGCCAGCAGCCAAGTAGCGGGGGGGCCGGAGACCCAGTACTTC; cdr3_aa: CASSQVAGGPETQYF
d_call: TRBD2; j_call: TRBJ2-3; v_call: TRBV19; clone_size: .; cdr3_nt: TGTGCCAGTAGTACGCGACTAGCGGGTTTCACAGATACGCAGTATTTT; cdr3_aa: CASSTRLAGFTDTQYF
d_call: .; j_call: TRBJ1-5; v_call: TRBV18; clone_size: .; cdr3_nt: TGTGCCAGCTCACTCGGGACGGTGGATCAGCCCCAGCATTTT; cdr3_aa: CASSLGTVDQPQHF
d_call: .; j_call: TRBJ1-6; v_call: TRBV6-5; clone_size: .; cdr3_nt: TGTGCCAGCAGTTACTTCGGACAGAGGGGTTCACCCCTCCACTTT; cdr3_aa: CASSYFGQRGSPLHF
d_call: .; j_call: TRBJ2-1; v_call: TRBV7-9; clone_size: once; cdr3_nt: TGTGCCAGCAGCTTAGATGGGGGAGTATACCAGCAGTTCTTC; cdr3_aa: CASSLDGGVYQQFF
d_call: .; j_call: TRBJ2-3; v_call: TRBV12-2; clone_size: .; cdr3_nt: TGTGCAAGTCGCTTCGAACGACGGCCACAAGGAGATACGCAGTATTTT; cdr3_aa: CASRFERRPQGDTQYF
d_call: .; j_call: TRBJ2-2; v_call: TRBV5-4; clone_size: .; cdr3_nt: TGTGCCAGCAGCCCATTGTCAGGGACGAGCGGGGAGCTGTTTTTT; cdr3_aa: CASSPLSGTSGELFF
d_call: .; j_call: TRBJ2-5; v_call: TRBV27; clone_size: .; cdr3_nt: TGTGCCAGCAGTTTAGGGCCACAGGACCTGCGGTACTTC; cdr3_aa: CASSLGPQDLRYF
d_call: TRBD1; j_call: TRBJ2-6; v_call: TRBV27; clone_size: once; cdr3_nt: TGTGCCAGCAGTTTTGGGACAGGCCTCCGGGGGGCCAACGTCCTGACTTTC; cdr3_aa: CASSFGTGLRGANVLTF
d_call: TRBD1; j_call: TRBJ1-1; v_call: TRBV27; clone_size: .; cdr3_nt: TGTGCCAGCAGTTCCTCACAGGGGTGGACGAGCACTGAAGCTTTCTTT; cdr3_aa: CASSSSQGWTSTEAFF
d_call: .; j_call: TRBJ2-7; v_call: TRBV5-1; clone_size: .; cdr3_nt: TGCGCCAGCAGCTTGACGGCGGGTACCCTCGAGCAGTACTTC; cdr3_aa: CASSLTAGTLEQYF
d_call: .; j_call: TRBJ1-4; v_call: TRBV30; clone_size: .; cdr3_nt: TGTGCCTACCACCTACAGGGTGTTAATGAAAAACTGTTTTTT; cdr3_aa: CAYHLQGVNEKLFF
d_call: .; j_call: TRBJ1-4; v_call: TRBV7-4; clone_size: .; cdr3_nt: TGTGCCAGCAGCTCCCGACGGATTGGGAAAAAACTGTTTTTT; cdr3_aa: CASSSRRIGKKLFF
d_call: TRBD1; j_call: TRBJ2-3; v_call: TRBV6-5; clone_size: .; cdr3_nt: TGTGCCAGCAGTTATGACAGGGCAGATACGCAGTATTTT; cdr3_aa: CASSYDRADTQYF
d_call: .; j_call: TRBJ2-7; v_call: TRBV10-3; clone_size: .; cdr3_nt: TGTGCCATCAGTGAACCGACTAGCTCCTACGAGCAGTACTTC; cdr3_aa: CAISEPTSSYEQYF
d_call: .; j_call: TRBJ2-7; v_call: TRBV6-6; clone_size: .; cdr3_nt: TGTGCCAGCGGAGAGGCAGCCCTACGAGAGCAGTACTTC; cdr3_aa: CASGEAALREQYF
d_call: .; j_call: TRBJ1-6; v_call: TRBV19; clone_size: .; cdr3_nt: TGTGCCAGTAGCCCGACAGAATATAATTCACCCCTCCACTTT; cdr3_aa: CASSPTEYNSPLHF
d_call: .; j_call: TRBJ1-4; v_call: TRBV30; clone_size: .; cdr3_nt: TGTGCCTGGAGTGTACATGAAAAACTGTTTTTT; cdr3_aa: CAWSVHEKLFF
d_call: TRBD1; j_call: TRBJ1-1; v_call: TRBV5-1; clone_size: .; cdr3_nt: TGCGCCAGCAGCACTTCCGGGACAGGGGGAGCTTTCTTT; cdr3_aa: CASSTSGTGGAFF
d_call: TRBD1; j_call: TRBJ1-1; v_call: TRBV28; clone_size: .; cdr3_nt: TGTGCCAGCAGTTCACCAGGGGGCAACATGAACACTGAAGCTTTCTTT; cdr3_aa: CASSSPGGNMNTEAFF
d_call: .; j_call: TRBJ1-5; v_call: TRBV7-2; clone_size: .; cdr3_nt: TGTGCCAGCAGCTTATGGACAATCAATCAGCCCCAGCATTTT; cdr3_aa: CASSLWTINQPQHF